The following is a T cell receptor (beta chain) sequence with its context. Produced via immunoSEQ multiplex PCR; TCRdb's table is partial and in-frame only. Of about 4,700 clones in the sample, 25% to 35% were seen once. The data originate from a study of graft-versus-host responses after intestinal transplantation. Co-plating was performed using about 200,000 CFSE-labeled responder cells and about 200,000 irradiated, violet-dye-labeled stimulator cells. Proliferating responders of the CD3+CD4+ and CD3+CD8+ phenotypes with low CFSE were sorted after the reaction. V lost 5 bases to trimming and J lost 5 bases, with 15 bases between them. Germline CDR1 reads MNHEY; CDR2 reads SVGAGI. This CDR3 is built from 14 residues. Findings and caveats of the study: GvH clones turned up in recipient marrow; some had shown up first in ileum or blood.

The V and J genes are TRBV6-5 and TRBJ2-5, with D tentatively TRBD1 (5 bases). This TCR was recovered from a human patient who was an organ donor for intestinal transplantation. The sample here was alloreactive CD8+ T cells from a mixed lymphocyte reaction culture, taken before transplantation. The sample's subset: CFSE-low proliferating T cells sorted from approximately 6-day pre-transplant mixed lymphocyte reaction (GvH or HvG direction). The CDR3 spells CASSLQVAGETQYF. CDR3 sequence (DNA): TGTGCCAGCAGTCTACAGGTGGCAGGGGAGACCCAGTACTTC.